The clone carrying this TCR beta chain was picked up many times. Its antigen is not known. TCRdb independently ran MiXCR on the 5' RACE reads; one entry per CDR3 protein. Of 150,000 to 200,000 distinct CDR3 sequences in the sample, approximately 6.2% are singletons; the top ten hold roughly 3%. This sample was taken from a study of T cells after yellow fever vaccination. Study-wide points: Reappearance after the booster was seen for most primary-vaccination clones, at 95% to 97% CD4 and around 90% CD8. Just a small share of clonotypes turned up in the CD4 compartment as well as the CD8 compartment. Researchers report a weaker secondary response that nonetheless peaked faster, day 5 versus 15.

V was trimmed by 2 bases and J by 5 bases, leaving 8 bases between them. The CDR3 is made up of 13 amino acids. Germline CDR1 is MNHNY and CDR2 is SVGAGI (reference sequence). The J gene is TRBJ2-3, the V gene TRBV6-6, with TRBD2 as a possible D gene (6 bases). The sequence was collected from a young man who received the YFV17D yellow fever vaccine. The source was CD4+ T cells sorted from PBMCs, collected on the day of the first yellow fever vaccination. CDR3 coding DNA: TGTGCCAGCAGTTACACCGGGAGAGATACGCAGTATTTT. As protein: CASSYTGRDTQYF.